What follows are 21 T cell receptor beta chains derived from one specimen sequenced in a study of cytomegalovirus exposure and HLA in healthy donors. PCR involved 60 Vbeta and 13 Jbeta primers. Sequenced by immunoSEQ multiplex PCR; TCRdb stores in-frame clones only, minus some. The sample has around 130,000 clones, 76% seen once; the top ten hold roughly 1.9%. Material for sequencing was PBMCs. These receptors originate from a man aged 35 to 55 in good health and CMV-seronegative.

CDR3 DNA sequence: TGTGCCACCAGCAGAGAGGGAGTTTATGGCTACACCTTC. This codes for CATSREGVYGYTF. The chain recombines TRBV15 with TRBJ1-2; D is uncertain. The CDR3 is made up of 13 amino acids. CDR1 LNHNV and CDR2 YYDKDF come from the germline V gene (reference sequence). Trimming took 0 bases from V and 5 from J, leaving 7 bases between them.

Here the CDR3 reads CASSLPLAGGLETQYF. DNA of the CDR3: TGTGCCAGCAGCTTGCCCCTAGCGGGGGGGCTCGAGACCCAGTACTTC. The chain combines TRBV5-8 with TRBJ2-5; 12 nucleotides match TRBD2. CDR1 is SGHTS, CDR2 YDEGEE, per germline. The CDR3 covers 16 residues. The J segment lost 5 bases and the V segment lost 1 base, leaving 6 bases of the junction unmatched.

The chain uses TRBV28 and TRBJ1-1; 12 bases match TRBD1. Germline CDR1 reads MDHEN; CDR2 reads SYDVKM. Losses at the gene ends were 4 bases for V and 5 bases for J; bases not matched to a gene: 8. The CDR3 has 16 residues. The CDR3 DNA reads TGTGCCAGCAGTTCGTCGGGACAGGGGGCAGATACTGAAGCTTTCTTT. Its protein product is CASSSSGQGADTEAFF.

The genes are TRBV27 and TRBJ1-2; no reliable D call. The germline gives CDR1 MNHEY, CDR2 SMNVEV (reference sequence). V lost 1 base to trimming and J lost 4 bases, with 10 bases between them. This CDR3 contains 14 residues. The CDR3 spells CASSLLGLIYGYTF. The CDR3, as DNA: TGTGCCAGCAGTTTATTGGGCCTAATCTATGGCTACACCTTC.

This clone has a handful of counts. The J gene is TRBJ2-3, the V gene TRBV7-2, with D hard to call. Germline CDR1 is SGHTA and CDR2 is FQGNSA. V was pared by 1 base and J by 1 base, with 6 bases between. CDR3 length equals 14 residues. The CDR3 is CASSLVSRTDTQYF. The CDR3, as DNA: TGTGCCAGCAGCTTAGTTAGTCGCACAGATACGCAGTATTTT.

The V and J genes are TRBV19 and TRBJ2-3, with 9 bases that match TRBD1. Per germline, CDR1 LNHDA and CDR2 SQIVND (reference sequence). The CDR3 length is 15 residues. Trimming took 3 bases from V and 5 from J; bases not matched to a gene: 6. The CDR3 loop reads CASSIGGQGRDTQYF. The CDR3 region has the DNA TGTGCCAGTAGTATCGGCGGACAGGGGAGAGATACGCAGTATTTT. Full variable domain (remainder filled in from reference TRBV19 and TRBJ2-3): DGGITQSPKYLFRKEGQNVTLSCEQNLNHDAMYWYRQDPGQGLRLIYYSQIVNDFQKGDIAEGYSVSREKKESFPLTVTSAQKNPTAFYLCASSIGGQGRDTQYFGPGTRLTVL.

CDR3 bases: TGTGCCACCAGCAGCAAACCGACAGGGAGGTCAGCCAAAAACATTCAGTACTTC. Encoded protein: CATSSKPTGRSAKNIQYF. The chain recombines TRBV15 with TRBJ2-4; TRBD1 is a possible D gene (7 bases). Trimming took 3 bases from V and 0 from J, leaving 18 bases between them. The CDR3 is 18 amino acids. CDR1 is LNHNV and CDR2 is YYDKDF in the germline V gene (reference sequence).

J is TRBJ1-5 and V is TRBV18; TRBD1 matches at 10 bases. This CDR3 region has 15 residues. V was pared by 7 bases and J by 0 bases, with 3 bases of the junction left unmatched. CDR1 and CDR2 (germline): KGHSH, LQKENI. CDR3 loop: CASWTGGNSNQPQHF. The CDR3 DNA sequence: TGTGCCAGCTGGACAGGGGGAAATAGCAATCAGCCCCAGCATTTT.

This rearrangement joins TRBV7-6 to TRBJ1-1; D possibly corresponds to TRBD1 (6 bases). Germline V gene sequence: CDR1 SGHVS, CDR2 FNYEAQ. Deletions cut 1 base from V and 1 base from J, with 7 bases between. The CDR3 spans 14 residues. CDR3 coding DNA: TGTGCCAGCAGCTTAGGACAGGAGAACACTGAAGCTTTCTTT. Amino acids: CASSLGQENTEAFF.

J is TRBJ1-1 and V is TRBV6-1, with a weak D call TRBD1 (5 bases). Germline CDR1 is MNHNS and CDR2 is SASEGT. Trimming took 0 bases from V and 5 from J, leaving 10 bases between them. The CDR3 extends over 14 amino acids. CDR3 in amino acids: CASSEARGGTEAFF. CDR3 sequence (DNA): TGTGCCAGCAGTGAAGCGCGGGGGGGTACTGAAGCTTTCTTT.

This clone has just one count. CDR3 sequence: CASSPGTGSRTETQYF. CDR3 bases: TGTGCCAGTAGCCCAGGGACAGGGTCCCGTACGGAGACCCAGTACTTC. This chain links TRBV19 with TRBJ2-5, with 9 positions matching TRBD1. Germline CDR1 LNHDA, CDR2 SQIVND (reference sequence). With V trimmed by 6 bases and J by 5 bases, 13 bases remained unmatched. The CDR3 spans 16 residues.

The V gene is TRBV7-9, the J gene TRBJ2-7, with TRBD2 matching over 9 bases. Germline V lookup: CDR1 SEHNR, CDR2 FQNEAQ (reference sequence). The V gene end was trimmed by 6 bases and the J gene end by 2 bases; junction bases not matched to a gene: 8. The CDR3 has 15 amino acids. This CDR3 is CASSDSGSPTYEQYF. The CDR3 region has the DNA TGTGCCAGCAGTGATAGCGGGAGCCCGACCTACGAGCAGTACTTC.

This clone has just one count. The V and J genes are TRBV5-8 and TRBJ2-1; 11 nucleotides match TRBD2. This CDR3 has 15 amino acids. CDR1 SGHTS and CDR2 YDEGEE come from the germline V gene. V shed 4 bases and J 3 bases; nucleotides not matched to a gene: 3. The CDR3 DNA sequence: TGTGCCAGCAGCCCCGGACTAGCGGGCTACAATGAGCAGTTCTTC. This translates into CASSPGLAGYNEQFF.

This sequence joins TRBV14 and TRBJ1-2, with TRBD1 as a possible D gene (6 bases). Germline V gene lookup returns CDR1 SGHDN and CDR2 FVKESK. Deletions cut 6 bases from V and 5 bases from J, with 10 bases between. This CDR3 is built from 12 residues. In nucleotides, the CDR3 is TGTGCCAGCAGTGGACAGCCTTATGGCTACACCTTC. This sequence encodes CASSGQPYGYTF.

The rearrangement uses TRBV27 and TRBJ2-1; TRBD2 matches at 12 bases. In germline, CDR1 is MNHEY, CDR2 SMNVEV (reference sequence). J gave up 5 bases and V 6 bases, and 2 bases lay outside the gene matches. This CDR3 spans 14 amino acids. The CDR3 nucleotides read TGTGCCAGCAGCCTAGCGGGAGGGAACAATGAGCAGTTCTTC. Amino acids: CASSLAGGNNEQFF.

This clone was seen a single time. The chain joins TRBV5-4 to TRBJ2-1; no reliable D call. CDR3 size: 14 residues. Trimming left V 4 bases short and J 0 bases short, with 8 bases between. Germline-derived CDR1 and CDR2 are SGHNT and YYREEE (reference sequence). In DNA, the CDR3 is TGTGCCAGCAGCCTCCGGAGCTCCTACAATGAGCAGTTCTTC. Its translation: CASSLRSSYNEQFF.

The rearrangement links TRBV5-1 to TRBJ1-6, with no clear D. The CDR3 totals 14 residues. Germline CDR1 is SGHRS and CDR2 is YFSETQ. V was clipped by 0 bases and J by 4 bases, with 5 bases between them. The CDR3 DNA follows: TGCGCCAGCAGCTTGGGCCAGTATAATTCACCCCTCCACTTT. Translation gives CASSLGQYNSPLHF.

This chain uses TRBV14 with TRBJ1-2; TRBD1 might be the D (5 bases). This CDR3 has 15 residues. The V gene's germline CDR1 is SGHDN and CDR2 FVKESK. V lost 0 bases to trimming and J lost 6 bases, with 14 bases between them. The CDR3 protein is CASSQDWRGVDGYTF. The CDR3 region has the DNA TGTGCCAGCAGCCAAGATTGGAGGGGCGTCGATGGCTACACCTTC.

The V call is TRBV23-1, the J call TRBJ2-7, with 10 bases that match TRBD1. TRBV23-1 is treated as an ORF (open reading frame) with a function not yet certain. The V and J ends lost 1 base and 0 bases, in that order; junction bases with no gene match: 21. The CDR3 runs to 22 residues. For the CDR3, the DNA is TGCGCCAGCAGTCAATTCTCGTTTCCCGGGACAGGGGCCGTCGGGGGCTCCTACGAGCAGTACTTC. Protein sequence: CASSQFSFPGTGAVGGSYEQYF.

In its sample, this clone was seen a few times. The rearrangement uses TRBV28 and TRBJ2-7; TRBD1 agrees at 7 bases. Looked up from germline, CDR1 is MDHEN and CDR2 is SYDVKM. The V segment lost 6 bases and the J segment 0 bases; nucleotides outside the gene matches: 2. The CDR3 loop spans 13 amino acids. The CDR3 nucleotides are TGTGCCAGCAGGACAGGGAGCTCCTACGAGCAGTACTTC. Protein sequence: CASRTGSSYEQYF.

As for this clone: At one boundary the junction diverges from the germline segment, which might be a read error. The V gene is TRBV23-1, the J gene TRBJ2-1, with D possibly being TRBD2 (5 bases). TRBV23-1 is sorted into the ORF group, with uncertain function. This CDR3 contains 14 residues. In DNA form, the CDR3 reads TGCGCCAGCAGCCTCGGACTTGGCCCAAATGGGCAGTTCTTC. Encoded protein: CASSLGLGPNGQFF.